Below, 26 T cell receptor beta chains from the same sample are listed, as sequenced in a study of blood T cell repertoires in COVID-19 (dated by TCRdb to the early 2020s). The method was the immunoSEQ multiplex PCR assay. This immuneACCESS table, as held by TCRdb, lists in-frame sequences with V and J called but not all clones. Of the missing ones, under half trace to an unresolved V gene in checked studies; the others have no known cause. For this sample the table gives 450,000 or so clones, of which 80% to 90% were detected only once. Of the sample, approximately 0.9% falls within the top ten clones. Specimen: peripheral blood. These receptor sequences come from a young man with COVID-19, enrolled during active disease.

The J gene is TRBJ2-5, the V gene TRBV18, with 8 bases aligning to TRBD2. The junction had 10 bases not matched to a gene; V was cut back by 4 bases and J by 3 bases. Germline-derived CDR1 and CDR2 are KGHSH and LQKENI. The CDR3 consists of 16 residues. CDR3 protein: CASSQNFGRAEETQYF. The CDR3 region has the DNA TGTGCCAGCTCACAAAATTTCGGGAGGGCCGAAGAGACCCAGTACTTC.

The genes are TRBV3-1 (or the pseudogene TRBV3-2) and TRBJ2-5, with 9 bases aligning to TRBD2. J lost 6 bases, V lost 2 bases, and 13 bases had no gene match. The germline gives CDR1 LGHDT, CDR2 YNNKEL (reference sequence). The CDR3 runs to 17 residues. The CDR3 nucleotides are TGTGCCAGCAGCCAATTCCCAAGCGGGAGGCCCCGGAAGACCCAGTACTTC. It is translated as CASSQFPSGRPRKTQYF.

The rearrangement links TRBV5-1 to TRBJ1-1; tentatively, D is TRBD1 (6 bases). CDR1 and CDR2 from the germline V gene are SGHRS and YFSETQ. The CDR3 totals 14 residues. Trimming cost V 2 bases and J 1 base, with 9 bases left between them. CDR3 DNA: TGCGCCAGCAGCTTCGGACAGCCGAACACTGAAGCTTTCTTT. This gives the protein CASSFGQPNTEAFF.

This chain connects TRBV13 to TRBJ1-3, with D tentatively TRBD1 (6 bases). Trimming stripped 5 bases from V and 2 bases from J, with 10 bases between. Germline CDR1 and CDR2: PRHDT and FYEKMQ (reference sequence). The length of the CDR3 is 14 residues. The CDR3 DNA follows: TGTGCCAGCAGCATCGGACAGACTGGAAACACCATATATTTT. Amino acids: CASSIGQTGNTIYF.

A single count supports this clone. The gene calls are TRBV2 and TRBJ2-2; D is uncertain. This CDR3 has 14 amino acids. V was shortened by 3 bases and J by 3 bases, with 8 bases between the two germline ends. Germline CDR1 SNHLY, CDR2 FYNNEI. The CDR3: CASSEPRDTGELFF. In DNA, the CDR3 is TGTGCCAGCAGTGAGCCTCGGGACACCGGGGAGCTGTTTTTT.

This clone was picked up a small number of times. The chain carries TRBV9 and TRBJ2-2; 13 bases align to TRBD2. The V gene end was trimmed by 4 bases and the J gene end by 7 bases; junction bases not matched to a gene: 10. CDR1 and CDR2 (germline): SGDLS, YYNGEE. The CDR3 consists of 17 residues. CDR3 DNA sequence: TGTGCCAGCAGCTTCGGACTAGCGGGAGAGCCTGGCGGGGAGCTGTTTTTT. This encodes CASSFGLAGEPGGELFF.

This chain uses TRBV2 with TRBJ1-6; 7 bases line up with TRBD1. Trimming removed 7 bases from V and 2 bases from J; junction bases left unmatched: 5. CDR1 SNHLY and CDR2 FYNNEI come from the germline V gene. The CDR3 length is 15 residues. As DNA, the CDR3 is TGTGCCAGCAAGTCAGGGGGGACCTATAATTCACCCCTCCACTTT. This sequence encodes CASKSGGTYNSPLHF.

This clone was recorded a few times. The chain uses TRBV11-3 and TRBJ1-1; D is perhaps TRBD1 (5 bases). Germline CDR1 SGHNT, CDR2 YENEEA. Trimming cost V 0 bases and J 5 bases, with 7 bases left between them. This CDR3 is 13 amino acids long. As DNA, the CDR3 is TGTGCCAGCAGCTTAGAGGGGGGGACTGAAGCTTTCTTT. This sequence encodes CASSLEGGTEAFF.

The chain recombines TRBV2 with TRBJ1-5; no clear D. The ends were cut back, 2 bases at V and 2 bases at J, with 13 bases in the middle. The V gene's germline CDR1 is SNHLY and CDR2 FYNNEI. The CDR3 is made up of 16 amino acids. The CDR3: CASSEFEGIGNQPQHF. CDR3 nucleotides: TGTGCCAGCAGTGAATTCGAGGGAATTGGCAATCAGCCCCAGCATTTT.

This clone was seen once. In nucleotides, the CDR3 is TGTGCCAGTAAAGGGGCTGGTAAGGAGCAGTACTTC. This codes for CASKGAGKEQYF. V usage is TRBV19 and J usage is TRBJ2-7, with D possibly TRBD1 on 5 matching bases. This CDR3 is built from 12 residues. V lost 7 bases and J 7 bases, leaving 14 bases between the germline ends. Germline V CDR1 and CDR2: LNHDA, SQIVND (reference sequence). The whole variable domain, filled in from reference TRBV19 and TRBJ2-7, reads DGGITQSPKYLFRKEGQNVTLSCEQNLNHDAMYWYRQDPGQGLRLIYYSQIVNDFQKGDIAEGYSVSREKKESFPLTVTSAQKNPTAFYLCASKGAGKEQYFGPGTRLTVT.

The CDR3, as DNA: TGTGCCTGGAGCAACGCGGGCACAGATACGCAGTATTTT. Its protein is CAWSNAGTDTQYF. The chain has TRBV30 and TRBJ2-3; unclear D gene. V dropped 3 bases and J dropped 1 base, with 8 bases sitting between them. The CDR3 consists of 13 residues. The germline CDR1 and CDR2 sequences are GTSNPN and SVGIG (reference sequence).

The chain recombines TRBV7-8 with TRBJ1-6; 8 nucleotides agree with TRBD1. The length of the CDR3 is 15 residues. J was trimmed by 6 bases and V by 4 bases; bases with no gene match: 5. Germline CDR1 SGHVS, CDR2 FQNEAQ. The CDR3 protein is CASSSPTGVNSPLHF. Here the CDR3 DNA reads TGTGCCAGCAGCTCCCCGACAGGGGTTAATTCACCCCTCCACTTT.

The CDR3 DNA follows: TGTGCTAGGGAGTCCTATGGCTACACCTTC. It translates to CARESYGYTF. The chain joins TRBV12-5 to TRBJ1-2; D is uncertain. The CDR3 length is 10 residues. V was pared by 9 bases and J by 4 bases, with 6 bases between. From germline, CDR1 is LGHNT and CDR2 FRNRAP.

The chain employs TRBV27 and TRBJ2-5; 8 bases align to TRBD2. The germline CDR1 and CDR2 sequences are MNHEY and SMNVEV (reference sequence). With V trimmed by 2 bases and J by 1 base, 6 bases remained unmatched. CDR3 length: 16 amino acids. CDR3: CASSLGGSGSQETQYF. As DNA, the CDR3 is TGTGCCAGCAGTTTAGGGGGGAGCGGGAGCCAAGAGACCCAGTACTTC.

As concerns this clone: The junction and the germline gene differ at one end; a read error may be behind it. Other nucleotide sequences from this sample produce the same CDR3. CDR3 DNA sequence: TGTGCCAGCAGCCAAGGAGGAGAGCAGTACTTT. It specifies CASSQGGEQYF. This chain uses TRBV3-1 (or the pseudogene TRBV3-2) with TRBJ2-7; D unclear. Germline V CDR1 and CDR2: LGHDT, YNNKEL (reference sequence). The CDR3 spans 11 residues.

The J gene is TRBJ1-6, the V gene TRBV5-5; 7 positions agree with TRBD1. The CDR3 has 17 residues. CDR1 and CDR2 (germline): SGHKS, YYEKEE (reference sequence). V shed 3 bases, J shed 5 bases, and the junction held 11 bases outside the gene matches. In nucleotides, the CDR3 is TGTGCCAGCAGCTCGATATCCGGACAGGCACATAATTCACCCCTCCACTTT. This sequence encodes CASSSISGQAHNSPLHF. Full variable domain (remainder filled in from reference TRBV5-5 and TRBJ1-6): DAGVTQSPTHLIKTRGQQVTLRCSPISGHKSVSWYQQVLGQGPQFIFQYYEKEERGRGNFPDRFSARQFPNYSSELNVNALLLGDSALYLCASSSISGQAHNSPLHFGNGTRLTVT.

The chain combines TRBV5-1 with TRBJ1-2, with TRBD1 identical over 12 bases. The CDR3 sequence is 17 residues long. V trimming: 0 bases; J trimming: 8 bases; junction bases outside the gene matches: 11. Germline V gives CDR1 SGHRS, CDR2 YFSETQ. The CDR3 DNA reads as TGCGCCAGCAGCTTGGGGGACAGGGGGCTGCAGGGTGGAGGCTACACCTTC. As protein: CASSLGDRGLQGGGYTF.

CDR3 nucleotides: TGTGCCAGCATGAAGGGGATGAACACTGAAGCTTTCTTT. As protein: CASMKGMNTEAFF. V is TRBV9 and J is TRBJ1-1; D may be TRBD1 (5 bases). Trimming pared 6 bases from V and 0 bases from J, leaving 9 bases between. There are 13 residues in the CDR3. Germline lookup yields CDR1 SGDLS and CDR2 YYNGEE.

The CDR3 DNA sequence: TGTGCCAGCTCACCCCCACCAGGGGTGGGCGAGCAGTACTTC. Translation gives CASSPPPGVGEQYF. This sequence joins TRBV18 and TRBJ2-7; the D gene is possibly TRBD1 (6 bases). CDR1 is KGHSH, CDR2 LQKENI, per germline. Trimming pared 3 bases from V and 6 bases from J, leaving 15 bases between. The CDR3 sequence is 14 residues long.

This chain joins TRBV11-3 and TRBJ2-1; TRBD2 agrees at 9 bases. The CDR3 is 14 amino acids. Trimming took 3 bases from V and 10 from J; bases not matched to a gene: 7. The V gene's germline CDR1 is SGHNT and CDR2 YENEEA. CDR3 loop: CASSFPTTSGEQFF. The DNA of the CDR3 is TGTGCCAGCAGCTTCCCTACCACTAGCGGGGAGCAGTTCTTC.

In its sample, this clone was seen a few times. The V and J genes are TRBV11-2 and TRBJ2-3, with 10 bases aligning to TRBD2. Trimming at V came to 1 base and at J to 6 bases, leaving 13 bases not matched to a gene. The CDR3 spans 18 residues. The germline V gene has CDR1 SGHAT and CDR2 FQNNGV. CDR3 coding DNA: TGTGCCAGCAGCTTAGGTATTGGTAGCGGGAGGCCCTTGGATACGCAGTATTTT. This encodes CASSLGIGSGRPLDTQYF.

This rearrangement joins TRBV5-6 to TRBJ1-2; D gene ambiguous. CDR3 length: 14 amino acids. CDR1 and CDR2 (germline): SGHDT, YYEEEE. V was clipped by 0 bases and J by 4 bases, with 10 bases between them. The CDR3 protein is CASSLAGAGYGYTF. CDR3 bases: TGTGCCAGCAGCTTGGCCGGCGCGGGCTATGGCTACACCTTC.

This chain joins TRBV7-9 and TRBJ2-4; 9 nucleotides line up with TRBD1. The CDR3 length is 18 residues. The germline V gene encodes CDR1 SEHNR and CDR2 FQNEAQ (reference sequence). The ends lost 5 bases at V and 3 bases at J; junction bases unmatched: 14. This CDR3 reads CASSRGSGTGYGKNIQYF. In nucleotides, the CDR3 is TGTGCCAGCAGCCGAGGTTCCGGGACAGGGTATGGCAAAAACATTCAGTACTTC. The complete variable domain, with remaining parts taken from reference TRBV7-9 and TRBJ2-4, reads DTGVSQNPRHKITKRGQNVTFRCDPISEHNRLYWYRQTLGQGPEFLTYFQNEAQLEKSRLLSDRFSAERPKGSFSTLEIQRTEQGDSAMYLCASSRGSGTGYGKNIQYFGAGTRLSVL.

This clone was detected only once. This chain uses TRBV5-1 with TRBJ2-7; TRBD2 matches at 13 bases. V trimming: 3 bases; J trimming: 3 bases; junction bases outside the gene matches: 3. The CDR3 has 15 residues. The germline V gene encodes CDR1 SGHRS and CDR2 YFSETQ. The CDR3 is CASSSGLAGNYEQYF. The CDR3 DNA is TGCGCCAGCAGCTCGGGACTAGCGGGAAACTACGAGCAGTACTTC.

The chain combines TRBV7-9 with TRBJ2-4, with unresolved D. The CDR3 sequence is 14 residues long. The V end was cut by 2 bases, the J end by 2 bases, with 7 bases between. Per the germline V gene, CDR1 is SEHNR and CDR2 is FQNEAQ (reference sequence). Written as DNA, the CDR3 is TGTGCCAGCAGCTTATCAGTATCCAAAAACATTCAGTACTTC. Residues: CASSLSVSKNIQYF.

The chain combines TRBV11-3 with TRBJ2-2; the match to TRBD1 covers 7 bases. The CDR3 spans 15 residues. The germline CDR1 and CDR2 sequences are SGHNT and YENEEA. V was clipped by 5 bases and J by 0 bases; unmatched bases: 3. The chain's CDR3 is CASSPGTANTGELFF. The CDR3 DNA sequence: TGTGCCAGCAGCCCCGGGACAGCGAACACCGGGGAGCTGTTTTTT.